Below, 24 T cell receptor beta chains from the same sample are listed, as sequenced in a study of blood T cell repertoires in COVID-19. Profiling relied on immunoSEQ multiplex PCR, and the TCRdb table lists in-frame clones only, not all of them. The repertoire holds fewer than 250,000 clones, with more than 85% as singletons. Sequencing used peripheral blood. The receptors shown here come from a man between 25 and 39 years old with acute or convalescent COVID-19.

The sample holds a few counts of this clone. The J gene is TRBJ1-1, the V gene TRBV7-9, with TRBD1 identical over 7 bases. Germline V gene sequence: CDR1 SEHNR, CDR2 FQNEAQ (reference sequence). J was trimmed by 8 bases and V by 2 bases; bases with no gene match: 11. The CDR3 contains 15 residues. CDR3 bases: TGTGCCAGCAGCTTATCCTACAGGGGACAACCCGAAGCTTTCTTT. Residues: CASSLSYRGQPEAFF.

The CDR3 region is CASFRGTGNTIYF. The CDR3 DNA sequence: TGTGCCAGCTTCCGGGGTACTGGAAACACCATATATTTT. J is TRBJ1-3 and V is TRBV7-8; D gene uncertain. Trimming removed 8 bases from V and 2 bases from J, with 10 bases in between. The CDR3 consists of 13 residues. CDR1 SGHVS and CDR2 FQNEAQ come from the germline V gene.

The chain uses TRBV28 and TRBJ2-1; 8 bases are shared with TRBD2. The trim removed 3 bases at V and 0 bases at J, leaving 7 bases unmatched. Germline CDR1 reads MDHEN; CDR2 reads SYDVKM. The CDR3 consists of 17 residues. The CDR3 region is CASSFIGGRSSYNEQFF. For the CDR3, the DNA is TGTGCCAGCAGTTTCATTGGCGGGAGGAGCTCCTACAATGAGCAGTTCTTC.

The CDR3 DNA reads TGCGCCAGCAGCCCCAGAGGAGGAGGGTCCTTTATGAACACCGGGGAGCTGTTTTTT. Translating it yields CASSPRGGGSFMNTGELFF. The rearrangement joins TRBV5-1 to TRBJ2-2; D possibly corresponds to TRBD2 (6 bases). CDR3 size: 19 residues. The V gene lost 4 bases and the J gene lost 1 base, with 23 bases spanning the gap. CDR1 is SGHRS, CDR2 YFSETQ, per germline.

The V and J genes are TRBV11-3 and TRBJ1-5, with D possibly being TRBD1 (5 bases). The V gene lost 5 bases and the J gene lost 10 bases, with 15 bases spanning the gap. This CDR3 contains 13 residues. In germline, CDR1 is SGHNT, CDR2 YENEEA. CDR3 residues: CASSKQAIGPQHF. The CDR3 DNA is TGTGCCAGCAGCAAACAGGCGATAGGCCCCCAGCATTTT.

This clone was detected only a few times. CDR3 in DNA: TGTGCCAGCAGTTTACTCCATTCACCCCTCCACTTT. It codes for CASSLLHSPLHF. This chain joins TRBV27 and TRBJ1-6; no clear D. The length of the CDR3 is 12 residues. Trimming removed 2 bases from V and 8 bases from J, with 4 bases in between. CDR1 and CDR2 (germline): MNHEY, SMNVEV (reference sequence).

J is TRBJ1-2 and V is TRBV4-1, with 10 bases aligning to TRBD1. Trimming removed 2 bases from V and 3 bases from J; junction bases left unmatched: 6. The CDR3 loop spans 16 amino acids. Germline V gene sequence: CDR1 MGHRA, CDR2 YSYEKL. The CDR3 reads CASSQTTGTGDYGYTF. The CDR3 DNA follows: TGCGCCAGCAGCCAAACAACCGGGACAGGGGACTATGGCTACACCTTC.

The chain is built from TRBV28 and TRBJ1-1, with unresolved D. Germline values: CDR1 MDHEN, CDR2 SYDVKM. This CDR3 has 13 residues. Trimming left V 8 bases short and J 1 base short, with 11 bases between. Here the CDR3 DNA reads TGTGCCAGCGCGAGCGGCCCGAACACTGAAGCTTTCTTT. Its protein is CASASGPNTEAFF. Together with reference TRBV28 and TRBJ1-1, the CDR3 gives the full variable domain: DVKVTQSSRYLVKRTGEKVFLECVQDMDHENMFWYRQDPGLGLRLIYFSYDVKMKEKGDIPEGYSVSREKKERFSLILESASTNQTSMYLCASASGPNTEAFFGQGTRLTVV.

V gene TRBV6-1 combines with J gene TRBJ1-6; TRBD1 matches at 9 bases. The CDR3 totals 15 residues. In germline, CDR1 is MNHNS, CDR2 SASEGT. After removal of 3 bases from V and 7 bases from J, the junction contained 4 bases not matched to a gene. DNA of the CDR3: TGTGCCAGCAGTGATTTCACAGGGGGCAATTCACCCCTCCACTTT. It is translated as CASSDFTGGNSPLHF.

This sequence joins TRBV6-6 and TRBJ2-7, with 9 nucleotides matching TRBD1. This CDR3 is 14 amino acids long. V trimming: 7 bases; J trimming: 7 bases; junction bases outside the gene matches: 11. Germline V gene data show CDR1 as MNHNY and CDR2 as SVGAGI (reference sequence). The CDR3 loop is CASNTGTGFGEQYF. In DNA, the CDR3 is TGTGCCAGCAACACCGGGACAGGGTTTGGTGAGCAGTACTTC.

The CDR3 sequence: CASSAGSATGELFF. DNA of the CDR3: TGTGCCAGCAGCGCCGGGTCCGCCACCGGGGAGCTGTTTTTT. This chain links TRBV7-2 with TRBJ2-2; D gene uncertain. CDR1 is SGHTA and CDR2 is FQGNSA in the germline V gene. The V and J ends lost 5 bases and 4 bases respectively, with 11 bases between them. The CDR3 has 14 residues.

This clone was seen more than once but under ten times. The chain joins TRBV27 to TRBJ2-7; 7 bases match TRBD1. CDR3 length: 14 amino acids. The germline CDR1 and CDR2 sequences are MNHEY and SMNVEV (reference sequence). Trimming removed 2 bases from V and 2 bases from J; junction bases left unmatched: 3. The CDR3 loop is CASSLRGHTYEQYF. In nucleotides, the CDR3 is TGTGCCAGCAGTTTAAGGGGGCATACCTACGAGCAGTACTTC.

The chain is built from TRBV6-6 and TRBJ1-6; no clear D. V was cut by 5 bases and J by 8 bases, with 13 bases left in between. Germline CDR1 MNHNY, CDR2 SVGAGI (reference sequence). The CDR3 is 14 residues long. CDR3 nucleotides: TGTGCCAGCAGTCCCACAGTGAGGGATTCACCCCTCCACTTT. Protein sequence: CASSPTVRDSPLHF.

The gene calls are TRBV18 and TRBJ1-5, with D perhaps matching TRBD1 (6 bases). With 6 bases removed from V and 7 bases from J, the gap between germline ends came to 13 bases. CDR3 length: 13 residues. Per the germline V gene, CDR1 is KGHSH and CDR2 is LQKENI. CDR3 sequence (DNA): TGTGCCAGCTCGCGACAGGAGCACCAGCCCCAGCATTTT. Its translation: CASSRQEHQPQHF.

The chain links TRBV6-6 to TRBJ2-2; 9 positions match TRBD2. The CDR3 loop spans 15 amino acids. V shed 5 bases and J 1 base; nucleotides not matched to a gene: 2. CDR1 is MNHNY, CDR2 SVGAGI, per germline (reference sequence). In DNA, the CDR3 is TGTGCCAGCAGTAAGACTAGCGGGAACACCGGGGAGCTGTTTTTT. This gives the protein CASSKTSGNTGELFF.

This chain connects TRBV2 to TRBJ1-1, with D perhaps matching TRBD1 (5 bases). The CDR3 length is 12 residues. Germline assignment: CDR1 SNHLY and CDR2 FYNNEI. V was cut by 5 bases and J by 7 bases, with 11 bases left in between. The CDR3 bases are TGTGCCAGCAGTCGGGGGTCAGGTGAAGCTTTCTTT. Encoded protein: CASSRGSGEAFF.

V and J are TRBV19 and TRBJ2-3; the D gene is possibly TRBD1 (5 bases). V was pared by 0 bases and J by 2 bases, with 12 bases between. CDR3 length: 16 amino acids. The germline gives CDR1 LNHDA, CDR2 SQIVND (reference sequence). CDR3 sequence: CASSIESGLPTDTQYF. The CDR3 nucleotides are TGTGCCAGTAGTATAGAGTCAGGGTTACCCACAGATACGCAGTATTTT. The full variable domain, rest sourced from reference TRBV19 and TRBJ2-3, is DGGITQSPKYLFRKEGQNVTLSCEQNLNHDAMYWYRQDPGQGLRLIYYSQIVNDFQKGDIAEGYSVSREKKESFPLTVTSAQKNPTAFYLCASSIESGLPTDTQYFGPGTRLTVL.

V is TRBV4-1 and J is TRBJ1-2; 7 bases fit TRBD1. This CDR3 has 15 amino acids. With 1 base clipped from V and 7 bases from J, the junction kept 9 bases outside the gene matches. Germline CDR1 is MGHRA and CDR2 is YSYEKL. The CDR3 DNA reads TGCGCCAGCAGCCAAGTTGCGACAGGGCTTTTTGGCTACACCTTC. Amino acid sequence: CASSQVATGLFGYTF.

The gene calls are TRBV6-5 and TRBJ2-3; TRBD2 matches 7 bases. The germline V gene encodes CDR1 MNHEY and CDR2 SVGAGI. This CDR3 comprises 14 residues. J lost 1 base, V lost 9 bases, and 7 bases had no gene match. The CDR3 nucleotides read TGTGCCAGTAGGGAGGGGCCTGGCACAGATACGCAGTATTTT. It encodes CASREGPGTDTQYF.

In its sample, this clone was seen a few times. This chain links TRBV19 with TRBJ1-4, with D unresolved. Germline assignment: CDR1 LNHDA and CDR2 SQIVND (reference sequence). Between the trimmed V and J ends, which lost 9 bases and 5 bases, there was a span of 22 bases. This CDR3 has 16 residues. The CDR3 DNA reads TGTGCCAGCTCCTTAACCGCTCGGTCCCGAAATGAAAAACTGTTTTTT. Its translation: CASSLTARSRNEKLFF.

The J gene is TRBJ2-1, the V gene TRBV27, with 9 bases identical to TRBD2. The ends lost 8 bases at V and 4 bases at J; junction bases unmatched: 9. This CDR3 comprises 15 residues. Looked up from germline, CDR1 is MNHEY and CDR2 is SMNVEV (reference sequence). CDR3 residues: CASWGWLAGYNEQFF. CDR3 in DNA: TGTGCCAGCTGGGGGTGGCTAGCGGGATACAATGAGCAGTTCTTC.

Points on this clone: At the DNA level, this CDR3 is encoded by other sequences in the same sample as well. The chain has TRBV9 and TRBJ2-3, with 7 bases aligning to TRBD1. The CDR3 sequence is 13 residues long. Trimming cost V 2 bases and J 6 bases; bases outside gene matches: 3. CDR1 SGDLS and CDR2 YYNGEE come from the germline V gene. CDR3 region: CASSVGQADTQYF. DNA for the CDR3: TGTGCCAGCAGCGTTGGACAGGCGGATACGCAGTATTTT.

The chain joins TRBV6-5 to TRBJ1-5; 7 nucleotides line up with TRBD1. After removal of 7 bases from V and 9 bases from J, the junction contained 12 bases not matched to a gene. The CDR3 spans 14 residues. Looked up from germline, CDR1 is MNHEY and CDR2 is SVGAGI. The CDR3 DNA follows: TGTGCCAGCATCCTCGACAGGGCCGTAAGGCCCCAGCATTTT. Protein: CASILDRAVRPQHF.

The rearrangement uses TRBV6-5 and TRBJ2-7; possibly TRBD1 for D (6 bases). V was cut by 6 bases and J by 0 bases, with 12 bases left in between. CDR1 is MNHEY and CDR2 is SVGAGI in the germline V gene. The CDR3 has 14 amino acids. CDR3 DNA: TGTGCCAGCAGCAGGGACACCAGCTCCTACGAGCAGTACTTC. Protein product: CASSRDTSSYEQYF.